The table lists the clone carrying this T cell receptor (beta chain) with many counts. Its antigen is not identified. CDR1 is MNHEY and CDR2 is SVGAGI in the germline V gene. The CDR3 spans 12 residues. Trimming removed 4 bases from V and 6 bases from J, with 7 bases in between. The TCR alpha and TCR beta cDNA libraries, bearing sample barcodes and UMIs, were generated by 5'RACE using constant-segment primers. Using its own MiXCR run on the 5' RACE reads, TCRdb lists one record per CDR3 protein. The data show about 360,000 distinct CDR3 sequences, with around an eighth seen just once and around a fifth held by the top ten. The data stem from a study of T-cell memory formation after mild COVID-19. Whole-study findings and limits: Memory cells collected pre-infection included some clones that later responded, suggesting cross-reactive memory joined.

Material: PBMCs or a T cell subset sorted from them (not recorded which). The J gene is TRBJ2-1, the V gene TRBV6-5; tentative D call: TRBD2 (6 bases). The TCR was taken from a man aged 18 to 30 who had mild COVID-19 (a few samples of this study predate the infection). Cell type and time point are not known. The DNA for the CDR3 is TGTGCCAGCAGTTCGCGGGGCAATGAGCAGTTCTTC. As protein: CASSSRGNEQFF.